The 10 T cell receptor beta chains presented below share a single source sample, sequenced in a study of cytomegalovirus exposure and HLA in healthy donors (dated by TCRdb to 2015 to 2018). Library prep was done by the immunoSEQ multiplex PCR assay. For the multiplex PCR, a mixture combining 60 forward primers for TCR Vbeta segments and 13 reverse primers for TCR Jbeta segments was used. TCRdb's version of the immuneACCESS table is confined to in-frame rearrangements and falls short of the full clone set. An unresolved V gene accounts for under half of the shortfall where checked; the remainder is of unknown origin. Present in this sample are 150,000 to 200,000 clones, 75% to 90% of which were seen just once. The top ten constitute about 10% of the sample. Sequenced sample: PBMCs. These receptors all come from a man aged 18 to 29 in good health and CMV-seropositive.

This rearrangement joins TRBV12-1 to TRBJ2-5; the D call in the table, TRBD2, was not verified against the DNA. The DNA end lines up better with TRBJ2-7; the J call may be wrong. TRBV12-1 is flagged as a pseudogene. CDR3 length equals 10 residues. CDR3 coding DNA: TGTGCCAGCAGCTGCTACGAGCAGTACTTC. It translates to CASSCYEQYF.

The count of this clone is one. The CDR3 nucleotides read TGCGCCAGCAGCTTGGTCCCCACCGGGACAGGGTCCTACGAGCAGTACTTC. Translating gives CASSLVPTGTGSYEQYF. The chain carries TRBV5-1 and TRBJ2-7; TRBD1 matches at 9 bases. The germline CDR1 and CDR2 sequences are SGHRS and YFSETQ. With 0 bases clipped from V and 1 base from J, the junction kept 8 bases outside the gene matches. The CDR3 extends over 17 amino acids.

This sequence joins TRBV21-1 and TRBJ2-7; the table's D call, TRBD1, was not checked against the DNA. TRBV21-1 is a recognized pseudogene. The CDR3 is made up of 15 amino acids. The CDR3 loop is CASSLPGQGRNEQYF. The CDR3 DNA reads TGTGCCAGCAGCCTCCCGGGACAGGGACGGAACGAGCAGTACTTC.

CDR3 bases: TGTGCCAGCAGCTTTCAGGGGGATTACACAGATACGCAGTATTTT. Its translation is CASSFQGDYTDTQYF. This chain links TRBV5-8 with TRBJ2-3; 7 nucleotides align to TRBD1. With 2 bases clipped from V and 2 bases from J, the junction kept 5 bases outside the gene matches. This CDR3 contains 15 residues. Germline-derived CDR1 and CDR2 are SGHTS and YDEGEE.

The chain uses TRBV21-1 and TRBJ1-5; TRBD1, the table's D call, was not compared with the DNA. TRBV21-1 is a pseudogene segment. The length of the CDR3 is 17 residues. The CDR3 spells CASSNIGQVCSNQPQHF. The CDR3 region has the DNA TGTGCCAGCAGCAATATTGGACAGGTTTGTAGCAATCAGCCCCAGCATTTT.

The chain carries TRBV7-8 and TRBJ2-3; weak D call: TRBD1 (6 bases). V lost 5 bases and J lost 0, with 15 bases in between. CDR1 and CDR2 (germline): SGHVS, FQNEAQ. This CDR3 region has 16 residues. Here the CDR3 DNA reads TGTGCCAGCAGCCCGCCCACAGGGTTTAGCACAGATACGCAGTATTTT. The encoded protein is CASSPPTGFSTDTQYF.

The chain links TRBV19 to TRBJ1-5; D possibly corresponds to TRBD1 (5 bases). Germline CDR1 and CDR2: LNHDA and SQIVND (reference sequence). This CDR3 has 16 amino acids. V lost 9 bases and J 2 bases, leaving 20 bases between the germline ends. The CDR3 region has the DNA TGTGCCAGCGATACTCTCGGGGGGAGAGGCAATCAGCCCCAGCATTTT. Amino acid sequence: CASDTLGGRGNQPQHF.

The chain combines TRBV10-1 with TRBJ1-3; D unclear. The germline V and J ends were trimmed by 4 bases and 0 bases, with 10 bases remaining between them. The CDR3 is made up of 15 amino acids. The germline V gene encodes CDR1 WNHNN and CDR2 SYGVQD (reference sequence). The chain's CDR3 is CASSAVRGSGNTIYF. The CDR3 region has the DNA TGCGCCAGCAGTGCGGTCCGCGGCTCTGGAAACACCATATATTTT.

This clone was observed a single time. The chain recombines TRBV14 with TRBJ2-7, with 10 bases matching TRBD2. Germline-derived CDR1 and CDR2 are SGHDN and FVKESK. The V and J ends lost 4 bases and 2 bases, in that order; junction bases with no gene match: 5. This CDR3 is 15 amino acids long. In DNA form, the CDR3 reads TGTGCCAGCAGCCCCCGGCTAGCGGGGGCCTACGAGCAGTACTTC. Protein: CASSPRLAGAYEQYF.

This chain links TRBV4-1 with TRBJ2-3, with a tentative D call TRBD2 (5 bases). V lost 4 bases and J lost 1, with 12 bases in between. CDR3 size: 15 residues. In germline, CDR1 is MGHRA, CDR2 YSYEKL. CDR3 protein: CASSLWMGGTDTQYF. CDR3 DNA sequence: TGCGCCAGCAGCCTTTGGATGGGAGGCACAGATACGCAGTATTTT.